This T cell receptor beta chain was documented in a study of read filtering for tumor transcriptome and immune sequencing. For the study at large: TCR-mapped reads were about 4 to 11 million with IR-seq versus roughly 80 to 1273 with RNA-seq.

Molecular barcoded adaptors covering alpha/delta and beta/gamma chains were used on approximately 400 ng RNA. MiXCR was run by TCRdb on the reads, yielding one entry per CDR3 protein. The sample has about 48,000 distinct CDR3 sequences; approximately 19% are singletons. Trimming took 7 bases from V and 2 from J; bases not matched to a gene: 11. The CDR3 is 15 residues long. Germline CDR1 SGHRS, CDR2 YFSETQ. Broader study findings: Around 82% of IR-seq clonotypes had a single read, yet these held about 3.5% of reads.

This clonotype was counted between two and nine times. The antigen remains undetermined. The sequence was collected from a donor aged 40 or older with multiple myeloma. Sequenced input: a population of CD138-negative cells sorted from bone marrow. This chain joins TRBV5-1 and TRBJ2-5, with 7 positions matching TRBD2. CDR3 sequence reads: CASLASGGRQETQYF. The CDR3 coding sequence is TGCGCCAGCCTGGCGTCGGGCGGGAGACAAGAGACCCAGTACTTC. Together with reference TRBV5-1 and TRBJ2-5, the CDR3 gives the full variable domain: KAGVTQTPRYLIKTRGQQVTLSCSPISGHRSVSWYQQTPGQGLQFLFEYFSETQRNKGNFPGRFSGRQFSNSRSEMNVSTLELGDSALYLCASLASGGRQETQYFGPGTRLLVL.